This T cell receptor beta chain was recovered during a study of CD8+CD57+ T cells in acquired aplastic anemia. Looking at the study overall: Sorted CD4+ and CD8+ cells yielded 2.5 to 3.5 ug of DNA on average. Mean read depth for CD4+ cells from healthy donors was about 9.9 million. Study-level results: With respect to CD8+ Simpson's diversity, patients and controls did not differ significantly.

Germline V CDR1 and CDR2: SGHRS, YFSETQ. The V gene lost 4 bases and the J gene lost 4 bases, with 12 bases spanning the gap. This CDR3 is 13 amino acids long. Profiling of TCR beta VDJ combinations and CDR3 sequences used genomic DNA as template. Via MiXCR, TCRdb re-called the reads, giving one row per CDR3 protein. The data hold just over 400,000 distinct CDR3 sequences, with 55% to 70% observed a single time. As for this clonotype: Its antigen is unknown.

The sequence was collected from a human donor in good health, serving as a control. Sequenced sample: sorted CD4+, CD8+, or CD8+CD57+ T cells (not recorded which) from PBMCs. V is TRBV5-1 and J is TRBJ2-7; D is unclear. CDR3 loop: CASSMETGYEQYF. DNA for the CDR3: TGCGCCAGCAGCATGGAAACTGGGTACGAGCAGTACTTC. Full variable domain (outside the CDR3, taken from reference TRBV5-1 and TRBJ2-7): KAGVTQTPRYLIKTRGQQVTLSCSPISGHRSVSWYQQTPGQGLQFLFEYFSETQRNKGNFPGRFSGRQFSNSRSEMNVSTLELGDSALYLCASSMETGYEQYFGPGTRLTVT.